The next 26 T cell receptor beta chains were all read from a single sample in a study of shared clonotypes between healthy human individuals. Measured with immunoSEQ multiplex PCR; TCRdb has only the in-frame clones, and not every one. The sample has 2 million to 2.5 million clones, approximately 90% seen once. The specimen was naive CD4+ T cells from PBMCs. Subset reported: CD45RA+ positively selected. These receptors all stem from a man aged 18 to 30 in good health. Some clones in this sample may be carry-over from other donors' samples.

The chain links TRBV5-1 to TRBJ2-3; 9 bases agree with TRBD1. CDR3 length equals 14 residues. Per germline, CDR1 SGHRS and CDR2 YFSETQ. With 3 bases clipped from V and 5 bases from J, the junction kept 4 bases outside the gene matches. CDR3 in amino acids: CASSSGTGQDTQYF. CDR3 DNA sequence: TGCGCCAGCAGCTCCGGGACAGGGCAAGATACGCAGTATTTT.

This rearrangement joins TRBV2 to TRBJ2-7; 14 bases match TRBD2. Looked up from germline, CDR1 is SNHLY and CDR2 is FYNNEI. The CDR3 has 15 amino acids. The V gene end was trimmed by 6 bases and the J gene end by 3 bases; junction bases not matched to a gene: 4. The CDR3 region has the DNA TGTGCCAGCAGGGGGACTAGCGGGAGTTACTACGAGCAGTACTTC. This translates into CASRGTSGSYYEQYF.

The chain combines TRBV6-1 with TRBJ2-7, with 9 bases that match TRBD1. The CDR3 runs to 15 residues. Germline lookup yields CDR1 MNHNS and CDR2 SASEGT. V dropped 2 bases and J dropped 2; count of bases not matched to a gene: 4. CDR3 protein: CASSEFGQGTYEQYF. CDR3 DNA: TGTGCCAGCAGTGAATTTGGACAGGGGACCTACGAGCAGTACTTC.

This rearrangement joins TRBV5-1 to TRBJ2-2, with 10 bases matching TRBD2. The V gene end was trimmed by 2 bases and the J gene end by 1 base; junction bases not matched to a gene: 2. The CDR3 has 16 residues. Germline loops: CDR1 SGHRS, CDR2 YFSETQ. CDR3 in DNA: TGCGCCAGCAGCTTCCTAGCGGGAGAGAACACCGGGGAGCTGTTTTTT. It specifies CASSFLAGENTGELFF.

The chain employs TRBV7-9 and TRBJ2-5, with D possibly TRBD2 on 6 matching bases. The J call is uncertain, as TRBJ2-7 better fits the DNA end. The CDR3 loop spans 15 amino acids. Germline CDR1 is SEHNR and CDR2 is FQNEAQ (reference sequence). The DNA of the CDR3 is TGTGCCAGCAGCTCCCAACGGGACTGGCACTACGAGCAGTACTTC. Its protein is CASSSQRDWHYEQYF.

V usage is TRBV14 and J usage is TRBJ2-7, with no clear D. The length of the CDR3 is 14 residues. Germline V CDR1 and CDR2: SGHDN, FVKESK. V was trimmed by 0 bases and J by 6 bases, leaving 12 bases between them. In nucleotides, the CDR3 is TGTGCCAGCAGCCAAGATCTCGGCTTAGCCGAGCAGTACTTC. Its protein is CASSQDLGLAEQYF.

The V and J genes are TRBV7-9 and TRBJ2-2; weak D call: TRBD2 (6 bases). The CDR3 totals 16 residues. CDR1 and CDR2 from the germline V gene are SEHNR and FQNEAQ (reference sequence). With 5 bases removed from V and 2 bases from J, the gap between germline ends came to 15 bases. The CDR3 loop reads CASSASGTLNTGELFF. Here the CDR3 DNA reads TGTGCCAGCAGCGCGTCCGGGACTCTCAACACCGGGGAGCTGTTTTTT.

This clone appeared once. The rearrangement uses TRBV7-9 and TRBJ2-1, with D tentatively TRBD1 (6 bases). The germline V gene encodes CDR1 SEHNR and CDR2 FQNEAQ (reference sequence). The CDR3 covers 16 residues. The V gene lost 2 bases and the J gene lost 5 bases, with 16 bases spanning the gap. The CDR3 DNA follows: TGTGCCAGCAGCTTATGGAGGACAGACCCTGACAATGAGCAGTTCTTC. This translates into CASSLWRTDPDNEQFF.

The chain combines TRBV23-1 with TRBJ1-1, with 8 bases lining up with TRBD1. TRBV23-1 is an open reading frame, and its role is uncertain. With V trimmed by 0 bases and J by 8 bases, 5 bases remained unmatched. The CDR3 totals 14 residues. The CDR3 is CASSQSSGGSEAFF. CDR3 DNA sequence: TGCGCCAGCAGTCAATCATCAGGGGGCTCGGAAGCTTTCTTT.

A single count supports this clone. The V gene is TRBV5-1, the J gene TRBJ2-3; a possible D gene is TRBD2 (5 bases). CDR1 SGHRS and CDR2 YFSETQ come from the germline V gene. The CDR3 totals 13 residues. V was pared by 4 bases and J by 6 bases, with 12 bases between. The CDR3 bases are TGCGCCAGCAGCAGAGGGCGAGAGGATACGCAGTATTTT. It codes for CASSRGREDTQYF.

The gene calls are TRBV11-2 and TRBJ2-5, with D unclear. CDR1 SGHAT and CDR2 FQNNGV come from the germline V gene. Between the trimmed V and J ends, which lost 0 bases and 5 bases, there was a span of 7 bases. CDR3 length equals 13 residues. This CDR3 reads CASSLDRMETQYF. The CDR3 DNA reads TGTGCCAGCAGCTTAGACAGGATGGAGACCCAGTACTTC.

The V and J genes are TRBV6-5 and TRBJ2-5; 9 bases agree with TRBD1. V lost 5 bases and J lost 3; bases outside the gene matches: 4. Germline CDR1 MNHEY, CDR2 SVGAGI. This CDR3 is 14 amino acids long. The CDR3: CASSPDRGEETQYF. The CDR3 DNA reads as TGTGCCAGCAGTCCCGACAGGGGGGAAGAGACCCAGTACTTC.

Regarding this clone: At the DNA level, this CDR3 is encoded by other sequences in the same sample as well. The chain combines TRBV5-1 with TRBJ2-7; 11 bases agree with TRBD1. Germline CDR1 is SGHRS and CDR2 is YFSETQ. This CDR3 is 15 amino acids long. With 0 bases clipped from V and 6 bases from J, the junction kept 5 bases outside the gene matches. DNA of the CDR3: TGCGCCAGCAGCTTGGAGGGACAGGGGGTCGGCGAGCAGTACTTC. Its protein product is CASSLEGQGVGEQYF.

The chain combines TRBV5-1 with TRBJ2-1; 9 bases are shared with TRBD2. The V gene end was trimmed by 4 bases and the J gene end by 2 bases; junction bases not matched to a gene: 10. Per germline, CDR1 SGHRS and CDR2 YFSETQ. The CDR3 totals 17 residues. The CDR3, as DNA: TGCGCCAGCAGCCAGTCCCCTAGCGGGGCTACCTACAATGAGCAGTTCTTC. Amino acids: CASSQSPSGATYNEQFF.

Points on this clone: Other DNA sequences in the sample encode the same CDR3. The chain is built from TRBV7-8 and TRBJ2-2; D possibly corresponds to TRBD2 (5 bases). With 0 bases removed from V and 5 bases from J, the gap between germline ends came to 10 bases. CDR3 size: 15 residues. Germline values: CDR1 SGHVS, CDR2 FQNEAQ. In nucleotides, the CDR3 is TGTGCCAGCAGCTTAGCTGGTCGCGGGACCGGGGAGCTGTTTTTT. Protein: CASSLAGRGTGELFF.

This chain links TRBV7-2 with TRBJ2-5; the D is unclear. Trimming stripped 8 bases from V and 7 bases from J, with 11 bases between. The CDR3 contains 11 residues. Per the germline V gene, CDR1 is SGHTA and CDR2 is FQGNSA. CDR3: CASSNIATQYF. The CDR3 DNA reads as TGTGCCAGCTCCAACATAGCGACCCAGTACTTC. The whole variable domain, filled in from reference TRBV7-2 and TRBJ2-5, reads GAGVSQSPSNKVTEKGKDVELRCDPISGHTALYWYRQSLGQGLEFLIYFQGNSAPDKSGLPSDRFSAERTGGSVSTLTIQRTQQEDSAVYLCASSNIATQYFGPGTRLLVL.

CDR3 DNA sequence: TGTGCCAGCAGTGACCCCCGGACAGGGGGTTACACTGAAGCTTTCTTT. This sequence encodes CASSDPRTGGYTEAFF. The J gene is TRBJ1-1, the V gene TRBV6-4; the match to TRBD1 covers 10 bases. Germline lookup yields CDR1 MRHNA and CDR2 SNTAGT. This CDR3 has 16 residues. V trimming: 2 bases; J trimming: 3 bases; junction bases outside the gene matches: 6.

As to this clone: The same CDR3 is also encoded by other DNA sequences in this sample. The chain couples TRBV20-1 to TRBJ2-3; D not certain. Per germline, CDR1 DFQATT and CDR2 SNEGSKA (reference sequence). V was clipped by 3 bases and J by 6 bases, with 7 bases between them. The length of the CDR3 is 11 residues. The CDR3 spells CSASPGDTQYF. Here the CDR3 DNA reads TGCAGTGCTAGCCCCGGGGATACGCAGTATTTT.

The chain recombines TRBV2 with TRBJ2-5; 14 nucleotides agree with TRBD2. V gave up 8 bases and J gave up 4 bases; unmatched junction bases: 9. CDR1 is SNHLY, CDR2 FYNNEI, per germline. This CDR3 is built from 16 residues. The CDR3 sequence is CASGTSGSIRGETQYF. The DNA for the CDR3 is TGTGCCAGCGGGACTAGCGGGAGTATTAGGGGAGAGACCCAGTACTTC.

The CDR3 region has the DNA TGTGCCAGCAGTGACCCCCTAGTGGGGGGCGCTGGAAACACCATATATTTT. This sequence encodes CASSDPLVGGAGNTIYF. This chain connects TRBV2 to TRBJ1-3; D possibly corresponds to TRBD1 (6 bases). Germline V gene sequence: CDR1 SNHLY, CDR2 FYNNEI. V was cut by 3 bases and J by 2 bases, with 17 bases left in between. The CDR3 is 17 amino acids. Based on the CDR3 plus reference TRBV2 and TRBJ1-3, the full variable domain is EPEVTQTPSHQVTQMGQEVILRCVPISNHLYFYWYRQILGQKVEFLVSFYNNEISEKSEIFDDQFSVERPDGSNFTLKIRSTKLEDSAMYFCASSDPLVGGAGNTIYFGEGSWLTVV.

The gene calls are TRBV7-2 and TRBJ2-5, with 8 bases identical to TRBD2. Trimming at V came to 1 base and at J to 7 bases, leaving 11 bases not matched to a gene. The CDR3 is 16 amino acids. Germline V CDR1 and CDR2: SGHTA, FQGNSA. The CDR3 region is CASSLEVSGTSRTQYF. Here the CDR3 DNA reads TGTGCCAGCAGCTTAGAAGTTAGCGGGACCTCCCGGACCCAGTACTTC.

This sequence joins TRBV5-1 and TRBJ1-4; 7 bases line up with TRBD1. Looked up from germline, CDR1 is SGHRS and CDR2 is YFSETQ. The CDR3 consists of 17 residues. J gave up 3 bases and V 0 bases, and 8 bases lay outside the gene matches. The CDR3 region is CASSLGQGVGANEKLFF. CDR3 in DNA: TGCGCCAGCAGCTTGGGCCAGGGGGTAGGAGCTAATGAAAAACTGTTTTTT.

The chain uses TRBV10-1 and TRBJ2-7; 7 bases align to TRBD1. This CDR3 contains 14 residues. Germline CDR1 WNHNN, CDR2 SYGVQD (reference sequence). V gave up 6 bases and J gave up 7 bases; unmatched junction bases: 12. The CDR3 coding sequence is TGCGCCAGCAGAGGACAGGCCAAACAGGGGGAGCAGTACTTC. This translates into CASRGQAKQGEQYF.

The chain is built from TRBV5-1 and TRBJ2-5; 13 nucleotides align to TRBD2. Germline values: CDR1 SGHRS, CDR2 YFSETQ. This CDR3 has 16 residues. With V trimmed by 4 bases and J by 4 bases, 7 bases remained unmatched. CDR3 sequence: CASSIGLAGAGETQYF. The CDR3, as DNA: TGCGCCAGCAGCATAGGACTAGCGGGAGCTGGAGAGACCCAGTACTTC.

The chain couples TRBV6-1 to TRBJ2-1, with TRBD2 identical over 7 bases. This CDR3 region has 13 residues. Trimming at V came to 7 bases and at J to 4 bases, leaving 4 bases not matched to a gene. Germline values: CDR1 MNHNS, CDR2 SASEGT. The CDR3 here is CASKREAYNEQFF. Here the CDR3 DNA reads TGTGCCAGCAAACGGGAGGCGTACAATGAGCAGTTCTTC.

V usage is TRBV19 and J usage is TRBJ2-7, with TRBD2 matching over 12 bases. Germline V gene data show CDR1 as LNHDA and CDR2 as SQIVND (reference sequence). Germline trimming cut 6 bases from V and 5 bases from J; bases unmatched to any gene: 8. This CDR3 spans 15 amino acids. The CDR3, as DNA: TGTGCCAGTAGCCTAGCGGGAGGGCCCCGCCACGAGCAGTACTTC. It is translated as CASSLAGGPRHEQYF.